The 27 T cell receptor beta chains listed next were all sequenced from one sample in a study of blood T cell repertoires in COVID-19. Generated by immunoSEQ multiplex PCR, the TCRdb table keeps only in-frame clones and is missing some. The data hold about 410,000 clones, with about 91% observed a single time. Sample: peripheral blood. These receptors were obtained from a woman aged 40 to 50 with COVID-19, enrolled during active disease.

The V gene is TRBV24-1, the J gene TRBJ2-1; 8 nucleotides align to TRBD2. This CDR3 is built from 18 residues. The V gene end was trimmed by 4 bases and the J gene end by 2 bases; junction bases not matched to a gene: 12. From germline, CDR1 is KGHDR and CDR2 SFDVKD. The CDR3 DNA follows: TGTGCCACCAGTGACCAACACGGGGGGGAGAAGACCTACAATGAGCAGTTCTTC. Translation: CATSDQHGGEKTYNEQFF.

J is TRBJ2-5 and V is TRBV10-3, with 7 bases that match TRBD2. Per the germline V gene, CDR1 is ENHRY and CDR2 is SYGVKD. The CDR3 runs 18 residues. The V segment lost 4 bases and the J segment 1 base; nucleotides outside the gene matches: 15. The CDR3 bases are TGTGCCATCAGTGCCGGACTAGAGGGGCTTCAGAGCCAAGAGACCCAGTACTTC. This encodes CAISAGLEGLQSQETQYF.

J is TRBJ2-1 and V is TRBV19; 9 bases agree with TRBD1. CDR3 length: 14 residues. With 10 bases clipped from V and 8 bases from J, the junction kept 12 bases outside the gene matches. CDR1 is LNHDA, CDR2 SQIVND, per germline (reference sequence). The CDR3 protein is CATTGQGLFDEQFF. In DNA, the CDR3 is TGTGCCACCACCGGACAGGGGCTTTTCGATGAGCAGTTCTTC. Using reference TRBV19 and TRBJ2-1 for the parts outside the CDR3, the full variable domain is DGGITQSPKYLFRKEGQNVTLSCEQNLNHDAMYWYRQDPGQGLRLIYYSQIVNDFQKGDIAEGYSVSREKKESFPLTVTSAQKNPTAFYLCATTGQGLFDEQFFGPGTRLTVL.

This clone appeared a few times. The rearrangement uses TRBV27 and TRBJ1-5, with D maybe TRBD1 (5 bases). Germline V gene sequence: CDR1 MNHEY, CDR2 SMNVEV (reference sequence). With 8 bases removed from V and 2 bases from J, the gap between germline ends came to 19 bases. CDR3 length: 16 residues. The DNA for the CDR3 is TGTGCCAGCTCCCACTGGGGGGGAGGGGGCAATCAGCCCCAGCATTTT. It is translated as CASSHWGGGGNQPQHF.

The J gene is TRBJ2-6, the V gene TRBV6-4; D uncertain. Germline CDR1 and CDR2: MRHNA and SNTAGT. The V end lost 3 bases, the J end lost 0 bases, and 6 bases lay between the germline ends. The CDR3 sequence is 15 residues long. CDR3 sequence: CASSERHSGANVLTF. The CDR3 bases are TGTGCCAGCAGTGAAAGACACTCTGGGGCCAACGTCCTGACTTTC.

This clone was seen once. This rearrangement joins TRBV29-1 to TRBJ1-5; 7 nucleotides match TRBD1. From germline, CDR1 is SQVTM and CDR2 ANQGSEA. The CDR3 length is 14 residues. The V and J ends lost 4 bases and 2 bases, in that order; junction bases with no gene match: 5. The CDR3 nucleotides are TGCAGCGTTGCGACAGACAGGGGCAATCAGCCCCAGCATTTT. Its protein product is CSVATDRGNQPQHF.

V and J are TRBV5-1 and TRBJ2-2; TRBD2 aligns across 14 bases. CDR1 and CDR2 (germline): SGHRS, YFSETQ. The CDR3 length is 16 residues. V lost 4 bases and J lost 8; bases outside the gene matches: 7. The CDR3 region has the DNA TGCGCCAGCAGCCCGCCGACTAGCGGGGGGGCGGGGGAGCTGTTTTTT. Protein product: CASSPPTSGGAGELFF.

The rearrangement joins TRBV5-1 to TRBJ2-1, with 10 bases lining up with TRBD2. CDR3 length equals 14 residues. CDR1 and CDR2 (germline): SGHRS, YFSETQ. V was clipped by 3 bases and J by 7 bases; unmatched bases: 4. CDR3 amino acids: CASSSAGGPNEQFF. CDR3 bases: TGCGCCAGCAGCTCAGCGGGGGGGCCGAATGAGCAGTTCTTC.

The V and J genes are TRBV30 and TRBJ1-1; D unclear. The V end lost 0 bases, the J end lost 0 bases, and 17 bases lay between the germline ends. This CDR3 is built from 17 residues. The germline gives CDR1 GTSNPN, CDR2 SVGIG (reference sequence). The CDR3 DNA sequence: TGTGCCTGGAGTGTATCGCGGCGCTTCGGGTTGAACACTGAAGCTTTCTTT. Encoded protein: CAWSVSRRFGLNTEAFF.

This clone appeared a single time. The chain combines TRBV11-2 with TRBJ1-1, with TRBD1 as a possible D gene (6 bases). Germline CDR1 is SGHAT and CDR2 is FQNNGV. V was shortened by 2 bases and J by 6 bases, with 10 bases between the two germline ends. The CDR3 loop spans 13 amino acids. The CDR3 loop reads CASSLRGFAEAFF. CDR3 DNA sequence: TGTGCCAGCAGCTTAAGGGGGTTCGCTGAAGCTTTCTTT. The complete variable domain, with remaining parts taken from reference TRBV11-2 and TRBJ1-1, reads EAGVAQSPRYKIIEKRQSVAFWCNPISGHATLYWYQQILGQGPKLLIQFQNNGVVDDSQLPKDRFSAERLKGVDSTLKIQPAKLEDSAVYLCASSLRGFAEAFFGQGTRLTVV.

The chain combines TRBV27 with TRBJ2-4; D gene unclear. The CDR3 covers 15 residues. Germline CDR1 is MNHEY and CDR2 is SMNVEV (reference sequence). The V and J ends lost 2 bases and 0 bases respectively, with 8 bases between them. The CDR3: CASSLRQAAKNIQYF. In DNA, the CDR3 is TGTGCCAGCAGTTTACGGCAGGCAGCCAAAAACATTCAGTACTTC.

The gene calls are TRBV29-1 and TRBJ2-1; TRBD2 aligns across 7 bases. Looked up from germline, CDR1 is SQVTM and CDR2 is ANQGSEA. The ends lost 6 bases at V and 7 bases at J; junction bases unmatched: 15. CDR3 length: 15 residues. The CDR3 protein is CSVALNAGVRNEQFF. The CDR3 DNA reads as TGCAGCGTAGCCCTAAATGCGGGAGTTCGGAATGAGCAGTTCTTC.

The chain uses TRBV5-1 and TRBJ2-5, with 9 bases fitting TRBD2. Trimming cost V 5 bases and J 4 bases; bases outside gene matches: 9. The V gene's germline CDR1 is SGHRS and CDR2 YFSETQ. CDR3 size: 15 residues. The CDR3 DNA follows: TGCGCCAGCAGGTCCAGCGGGGGGCGGGGAGAGACCCAGTACTTC. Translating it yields CASRSSGGRGETQYF.

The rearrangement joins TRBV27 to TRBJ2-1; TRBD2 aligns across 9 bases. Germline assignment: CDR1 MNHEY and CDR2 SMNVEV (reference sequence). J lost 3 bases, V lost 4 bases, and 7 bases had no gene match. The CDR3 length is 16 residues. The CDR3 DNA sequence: TGTGCCAGCAGTTCCCGGGGAGCGGGGGGCTACAATGAGCAGTTCTTC. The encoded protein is CASSSRGAGGYNEQFF.

The CDR3 bases are TGTGCCAGCCTAAAACCTACAGAGGGAGATACGCAGTATTTT. Translation: CASLKPTEGDTQYF. The chain joins TRBV7-2 to TRBJ2-3, with D possibly TRBD2 on 5 matching bases. CDR3 size: 14 residues. V was cut by 8 bases and J by 5 bases, with 17 bases left in between. Germline V gene lookup returns CDR1 SGHTA and CDR2 FQGNSA.

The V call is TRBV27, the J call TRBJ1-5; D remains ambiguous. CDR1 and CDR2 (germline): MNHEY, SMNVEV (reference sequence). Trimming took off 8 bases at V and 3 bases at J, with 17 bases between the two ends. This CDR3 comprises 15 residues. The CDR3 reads CASFPAGVPNQPQHF. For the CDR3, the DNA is TGTGCCAGCTTCCCGGCCGGGGTCCCCAATCAGCCCCAGCATTTT.

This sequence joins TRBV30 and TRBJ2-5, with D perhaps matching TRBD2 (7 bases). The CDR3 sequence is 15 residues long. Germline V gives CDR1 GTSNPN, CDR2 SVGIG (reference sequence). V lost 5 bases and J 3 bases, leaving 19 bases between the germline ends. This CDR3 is CAWGLWGRGEETQYF. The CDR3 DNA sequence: TGTGCCTGGGGGCTGTGGGGGAGGGGGGAAGAGACCCAGTACTTC.

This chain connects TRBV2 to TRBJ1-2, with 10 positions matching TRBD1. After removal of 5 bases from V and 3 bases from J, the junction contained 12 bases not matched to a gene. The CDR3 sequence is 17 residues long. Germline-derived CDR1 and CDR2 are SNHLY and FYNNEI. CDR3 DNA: TGTGCCAGCAGTACGCGAAAATCGGGACAGGGGTACTATGGCTACACCTTC. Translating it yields CASSTRKSGQGYYGYTF.

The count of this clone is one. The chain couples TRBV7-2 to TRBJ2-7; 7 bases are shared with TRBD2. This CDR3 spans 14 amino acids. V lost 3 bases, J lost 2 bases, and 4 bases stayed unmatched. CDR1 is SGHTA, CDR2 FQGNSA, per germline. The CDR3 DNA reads TGTGCCAGCAGCTTGGGCGGGAGCCCCTACGAGCAGTACTTC. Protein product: CASSLGGSPYEQYF. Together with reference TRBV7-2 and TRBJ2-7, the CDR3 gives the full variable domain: GAGVSQSPSNKVTEKGKDVELRCDPISGHTALYWYRQSLGQGLEFLIYFQGNSAPDKSGLPSDRFSAERTGGSVSTLTIQRTQQEDSAVYLCASSLGGSPYEQYFGPGTRLTVT.

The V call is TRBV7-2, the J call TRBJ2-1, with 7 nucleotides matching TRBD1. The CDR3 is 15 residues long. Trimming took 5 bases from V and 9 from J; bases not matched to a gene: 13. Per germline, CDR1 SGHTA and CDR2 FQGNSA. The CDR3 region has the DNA TGTGCCAGCAGCCCAGACAGGGCACAATGGGCTGAGCAGTTCTTC. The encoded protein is CASSPDRAQWAEQFF.

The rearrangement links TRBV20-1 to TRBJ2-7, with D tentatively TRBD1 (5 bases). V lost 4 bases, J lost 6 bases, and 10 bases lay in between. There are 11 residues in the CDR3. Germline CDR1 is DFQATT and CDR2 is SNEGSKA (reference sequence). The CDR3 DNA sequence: TGCAGTGCTACAGGGCGTACCGAGCAGTACTTC. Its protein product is CSATGRTEQYF.

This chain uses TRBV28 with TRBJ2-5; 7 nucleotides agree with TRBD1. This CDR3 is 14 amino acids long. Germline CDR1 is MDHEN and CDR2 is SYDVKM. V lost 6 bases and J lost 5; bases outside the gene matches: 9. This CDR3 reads CASSITGVGETQYF. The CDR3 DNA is TGTGCCAGCAGCATAACAGGGGTAGGGGAGACCCAGTACTTC.

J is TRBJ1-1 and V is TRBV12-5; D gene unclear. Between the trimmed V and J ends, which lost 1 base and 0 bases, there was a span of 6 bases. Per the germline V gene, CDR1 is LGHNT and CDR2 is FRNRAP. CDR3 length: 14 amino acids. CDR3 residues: CASGLETLNTEAFF. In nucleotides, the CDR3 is TGTGCTAGTGGTTTGGAGACACTGAACACTGAAGCTTTCTTT.

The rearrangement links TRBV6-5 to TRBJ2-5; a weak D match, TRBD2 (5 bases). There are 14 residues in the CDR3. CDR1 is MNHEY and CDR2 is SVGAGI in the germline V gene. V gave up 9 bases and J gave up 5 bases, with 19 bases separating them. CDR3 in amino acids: CASKPGLLTETQYF. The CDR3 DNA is TGTGCCAGTAAACCCGGACTTCTCACGGAGACCCAGTACTTC.

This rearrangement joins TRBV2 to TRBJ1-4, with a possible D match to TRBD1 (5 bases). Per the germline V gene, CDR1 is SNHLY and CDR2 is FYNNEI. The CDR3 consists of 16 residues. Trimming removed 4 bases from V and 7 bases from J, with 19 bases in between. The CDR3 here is CASSGGPGVASEKLFF. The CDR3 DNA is TGTGCCAGCAGTGGGGGTCCGGGGGTTGCAAGTGAAAAACTGTTTTTT.

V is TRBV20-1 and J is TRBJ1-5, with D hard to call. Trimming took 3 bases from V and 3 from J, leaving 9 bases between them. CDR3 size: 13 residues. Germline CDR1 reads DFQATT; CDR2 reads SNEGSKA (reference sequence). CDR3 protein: CSASAGVNQPQHF. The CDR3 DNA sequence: TGCAGTGCTAGTGCTGGAGTCAATCAGCCCCAGCATTTT.

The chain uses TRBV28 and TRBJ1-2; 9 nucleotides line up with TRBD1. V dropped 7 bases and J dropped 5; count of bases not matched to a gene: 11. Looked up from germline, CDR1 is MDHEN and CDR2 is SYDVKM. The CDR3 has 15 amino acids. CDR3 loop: CASIPGQGRFYGYTF. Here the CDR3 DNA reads TGTGCCAGCATCCCGGGACAGGGCCGATTTTATGGCTACACCTTC.